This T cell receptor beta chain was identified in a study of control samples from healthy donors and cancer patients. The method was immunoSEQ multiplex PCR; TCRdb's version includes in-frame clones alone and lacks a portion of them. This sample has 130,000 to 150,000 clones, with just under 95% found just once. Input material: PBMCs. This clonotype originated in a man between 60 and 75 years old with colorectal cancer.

In nucleotides, the CDR3 is TGCGCCAGCAGCTTTCAGGGGGCAAGAGAGACCCAGTACTTC. Its translation: CASSFQGARETQYF. The chain carries TRBV5-1 and TRBJ2-5; 8 positions agree with TRBD1. With 2 bases clipped from V and 4 bases from J, the junction kept 4 bases outside the gene matches. Germline assignment: CDR1 SGHRS and CDR2 YFSETQ. The CDR3 loop spans 14 amino acids.